This entry features one T cell receptor beta chain sequence. Its matching antigen is unknown. CDR1 MNHEY and CDR2 SMNVEV come from the germline V gene (reference sequence). The CDR3 length is 13 residues. V was trimmed by 8 bases and J by 3 bases, leaving 13 bases between them. PCR was performed a second time for about 7 to 11 cycles using a sample-barcoded 5' primer and a J-beta primer mix. Each TCR beta cDNA got a 12-nucleotide random molecular identifier. TCRdb reanalysed the 5' RACE reads using MiXCR and keeps one entry per CDR3 protein. The sample carries more than 800,000 distinct CDR3 sequences, under 45% recorded once. The data derive from a study of blood T cells in healthy people across ages. Findings and limits, study-wide: Diversity of TCR beta per million T cells declined in a roughly linear way with age. Leaving the PBMCs unsorted stopped any conclusive comparison of naive versus antigen-experienced cells.

Sequencing used blood. The sequence was obtained from a woman aged 60-70 years in good health. The V gene is TRBV27, the J gene TRBJ2-5; D call uncertain. The CDR3 loop is CASSAIPEETQYF. The CDR3 DNA is TGTGCCAGCTCGGCAATTCCGGAAGAGACCCAGTACTTC.